This is a list of T cell receptor beta chains from one sample in a study of blood T cells in healthy people across ages. TCRdb reprocessed the 5' RACE reads via MiXCR and lists one record per CDR3 protein. Of 800,000 to 950,000 distinct CDR3 sequences listed, about 48% were seen once; the top ten hold under 15%. Sequencing was performed on blood. These receptors were collected from a man younger than 45 in good health. Both conserved end residues are part of each CDR3. The D gene is left open where the match is weak. Size is stated for part of the rows, as once, few or many counts, or as a class when the clone is expanded.

>NA|TRBV9|TRBJ1-2|NA
CASSVDPAPPTYGYTF
TGTGCCAGCAGCGTAGACCCGGCGCCACCCACCTATGGCTACACCTTC
>NA|TRBV2|TRBJ2-5|few
CASSGGASYQETQYF
TGTGCCAGCAGCGGCGGGGCTTCGTACCAAGAGACCCAGTACTTC
>NA|TRBV7-3|TRBJ2-3|NA
CASSLGFQPDTQYF
TGTGCCAGCAGCTTAGGATTTCAACCAGATACGCAGTATTTT
>TRBD1|TRBV10-3|TRBJ2-7|NA
CAISRDRVDEQYF
TGTGCCATCAGCCGGGACAGGGTAGACGAGCAGTACTTC
>TRBD1|TRBV12-3/TRBV12-4|TRBJ1-1|few
CASSFRTGSRNTEAFF
TGTGCCAGCAGTTTTAGGACAGGGAGCAGAAACACTGAAGCTTTCTTT
>NA|TRBV5-1|TRBJ2-1|NA
CASSQDTYNEQFF
TGTGCCAGCAGCCAGGACACATACAATGAGCAGTTCTTC
>NA|TRBV9|TRBJ1-4|NA
CASSATAELREKLFF
TGTGCCAGCAGCGCGACAGCAGAGTTACGAGAAAAACTGTTTTTT
>NA|TRBV7-9|TRBJ1-2|few
CASTPEGDYGYTF
TGTGCCAGCACTCCGGAGGGGGACTATGGCTACACCTTC
>NA|TRBV5-1|TRBJ1-5|NA
CASSLDSGQPQHF
TGCGCCAGCAGCCTGGACAGCGGTCAGCCCCAGCATTTT
>NA|TRBV4-1|TRBJ2-3|NA
CASSQDRVPGHTQYF
TGCGCCAGCAGCCAAGATCGAGTCCCGGGCCATACGCAGTATTTT
>NA|TRBV6-1|TRBJ2-7|NA
CASGVFPTYEQYF
TGTGCCAGCGGAGTTTTCCCAACCTACGAGCAGTACTTC
>TRBD2|TRBV20-1|TRBJ2-2|NA
CSTSGGGKAGELFF
TGCAGTACTAGCGGGGGGGGCAAGGCCGGGGAGCTGTTTTTT
>NA|TRBV28|TRBJ2-7|few
CASSSPSQTGNSYEQYF
TGTGCCAGCAGTTCCCCCTCGCAGACAGGAAACTCCTACGAGCAGTACTTC
>NA|TRBV6-5|TRBJ2-5|few
CASSYSEYQETQYF
TGTGCCAGCAGTTACTCGGAATACCAAGAGACCCAGTACTTC
>NA|TRBV25-1|TRBJ1-2|few
CASSESKYGYTF
TGTGCCAGCAGTGAGTCGAAGTATGGCTACACCTTC
>TRBD2|TRBV27|TRBJ2-7|NA
CASSLGGVGSYEQYF
TGTGCCAGCAGTTTGGGGGGGGTAGGGTCCTACGAGCAGTACTTC
>TRBD1|TRBV4-3|TRBJ2-5|NA
CASSQDVQGETQYF
TGCGCCAGCAGCCAAGATGTACAGGGGGAGACCCAGTACTTC
>NA|TRBV28|TRBJ1-1|few
CASSLLGSVTTEAFF
TGTGCCAGCAGTTTATTGGGCAGCGTGACCACTGAAGCTTTCTTT
>TRBD1|TRBV20-1|TRBJ2-7|NA
CSARDRTGSSYEQYF
TGCAGTGCTAGAGACCGGACAGGGAGCTCCTACGAGCAGTACTTC
>TRBD1|TRBV5-1|TRBJ1-4|NA
CASNGGTGYNEKLFF
TGCGCCAGCAACGGAGGGACAGGATATAATGAAAAACTGTTTTTT
>NA|TRBV12-3/TRBV12-4|TRBJ2-1|NA
CASSPGTSTWERRFF
TGTGCCAGCAGTCCCGGGACTTCCACCTGGGAAAGGCGGTTCTTC
>TRBD1|TRBV4-1|TRBJ2-5|NA
CASSQTGQPQETQYF
TGCGCCAGCAGCCAAACGGGACAGCCACAAGAGACCCAGTACTTC
>TRBD1|TRBV2|TRBJ2-7|NA
CAILGQGVNEQYF
TGTGCCATCCTGGGACAGGGGGTCAACGAGCAGTACTTC
>NA|TRBV20-1|TRBJ1-1|NA
CSAKQGAPEAFF
TGCAGTGCGAAACAGGGAGCTCCTGAAGCTTTCTTT
>NA|TRBV29-1|TRBJ2-5|many
CSVGRRSQETQYF
TGCAGCGTGGGACGGCGGAGCCAAGAGACCCAGTACTTC
>TRBD1|TRBV12-3/TRBV12-4|TRBJ1-1|few
CASSQSGGNAFF
TGTGCCAGCAGCCAGTCAGGGGGCAATGCTTTCTTT
>NA|TRBV6-5|TRBJ2-4|NA
CASSYSMRGENIQYF
TGTGCCAGCAGTTACTCGATGCGGGGAGAAAACATTCAGTACTTC
>NA|TRBV29-1|TRBJ2-1|once
CSFRGSYNEQFF
TGCAGCTTCCGCGGCTCCTACAATGAGCAGTTCTTC
>NA|TRBV9|TRBJ2-2|few
CASSVASVTGELFF
TGTGCCAGCAGCGTAGCTTCCGTAACCGGGGAGCTGTTTTTT
>NA|TRBV4-2|TRBJ2-1|few
CASSQVSGREQFF
TGTGCCAGCAGCCAAGTCTCGGGGCGCGAGCAGTTCTTC
>NA|TRBV7-7|TRBJ2-5|few
CASSPADSLIGTQYF
TGTGCTAGCAGCCCTGCCGACAGTTTAATAGGGACCCAGTACTTC
>TRBD2|TRBV4-3|TRBJ2-7|NA
CASSQEGLAGGPRGYEQYF
TGCGCCAGCAGCCAAGAAGGGCTAGCGGGGGGTCCCCGGGGCTACGAGCAGTACTTC
>TRBD1|TRBV7-9|TRBJ1-1|few
CASSYGTANTEAFF
TGTGCCAGCAGCTATGGGACAGCGAACACTGAAGCTTTCTTT
>NA|TRBV7-9|TRBJ1-2|NA
CASSLVGGNYGYTF
TGTGCCAGCAGCTTGGTGGGAGGGAACTATGGCTACACCTTC
>TRBD2|TRBV2|TRBJ2-1|once
CASSDRLAGDNEQFF
TGTGCCAGCAGTGATCGGCTAGCGGGGGACAATGAGCAGTTCTTC
>NA|TRBV7-9|TRBJ2-4|NA
CASSLVQGLAKNIQYF
TGTGCCAGCAGCTTAGTGCAGGGGCTAGCCAAAAACATTCAGTACTTC